This is a list of T cell receptor beta chains from one sample in a study of blood T cell repertoires in COVID-19. Measured with immunoSEQ multiplex PCR; TCRdb has only the in-frame clones, and not every one. Of over 50,000 clones in the sample, roughly 85% are singletons; the top ten hold approximately 4.3%. Material for sequencing was peripheral blood. These receptor sequences come from a human donor in a cohort sampled during active COVID-19. The CDR3 runs from the conserved cysteine through the conserved F or W. The order of the fields is V gene, J gene, D gene, clone size, CDR3 protein, CDR3 DNA. The D gene is left open where the match is weak. Size tells how often a clone was seen (once, few, many) or the class of an expanded clone, and some rows leave it out.

>TRBV3-1/TRBV3-2|TRBJ2-7|-|-
CASSRTSYEQYF
TGTGCCAGCAGCCGGACAAGTTACGAGCAGTACTTC
>TRBV5-6|TRBJ2-7|-|-
CASSFLGTSSSYEQYF
TGTGCCAGCAGCTTCCTCGGGACATCGAGCTCCTACGAGCAGTACTTC
>TRBV5-5|TRBJ2-7|TRBD1|-
CASSLSSGGPYEQYF
TGTGCCAGCAGCTTGTCGTCAGGGGGTCCCTACGAGCAGTACTTC
>TRBV7-3|TRBJ2-5|-|-
CASSRGSGETQYF
TGTGCCAGCAGCCGGGGTAGTGGAGAGACCCAGTACTTC
>TRBV3-1/TRBV3-2|TRBJ1-1|-|-
CASRQAGAGVNTEAFF
TGTGCCAGCAGACAAGCCGGAGCGGGTGTGAACACTGAAGCTTTCTTT
>TRBV11-2|TRBJ2-3|TRBD2|once
CASSYTPSGPRGTQYF
TGTGCCAGCAGCTATACCCCTAGCGGGCCCAGGGGTACGCAGTATTTT
>TRBV4-1|TRBJ2-2|TRBD2|-
CASSGDYELFF
TGCGCCAGCAGCGGGGACTACGAGCTGTTTTTT
>TRBV24-1|TRBJ2-5|TRBD2|-
CATSVTSGGAETQYF
TGTGCCACCAGTGTCACTAGCGGGGGTGCAGAGACCCAGTACTTC
>TRBV5-6|TRBJ2-7|-|-
CASSLVSTRYEQYF
TGTGCCAGCAGCTTGGTTTCGACTCGGTACGAGCAGTACTTC
>TRBV19|TRBJ2-2|TRBD1|-
CASSIAYRGPGELFF
TGTGCCAGTAGTATAGCCTACAGGGGGCCCGGGGAGCTGTTTTTT
>TRBV11-2|TRBJ1-1|-|-
CASSATVNTEAFF
TGTGCCAGCAGCGCCACAGTGAACACTGAAGCTTTCTTT
>TRBV6-5|TRBJ2-3|TRBD2|-
CASRRLAGSTDTQYF
TGTGCCAGCAGACGACTAGCGGGGAGCACAGATACGCAGTATTTT
>TRBV7-9|TRBJ1-4|-|-
CASSLESVASEKLFF
TGTGCCAGCAGCTTAGAGAGTGTTGCAAGCGAAAAACTGTTTTTT
>TRBV7-2|TRBJ2-7|TRBD2|-
CASSQIGLAPASEQYF
TGTGCCAGCAGCCAGATAGGACTAGCTCCCGCGTCCGAGCAGTACTTC
>TRBV11-2|TRBJ1-2|TRBD1|-
CASSLDDRVGGYTF
TGTGCCAGCAGCTTAGATGACAGGGTGGGTGGCTACACCTTC
>TRBV19|TRBJ1-5|-|-
CASSMRLSNQPQHF
TGTGCCAGTAGTATGAGGTTGTCCAATCAGCCCCAGCATTTT
>TRBV5-6|TRBJ1-3|-|-
CASSQTMMVDGNTIYF
TGTGCCAGCAGCCAAACCATGATGGTAGATGGAAACACCATATATTTT
>TRBV18|TRBJ1-6|-|once
CASSPLPRNSPLHF
TGTGCCAGCTCACCCCTCCCCAGGAATTCACCCCTCCACTTT
>TRBV7-9|TRBJ1-1|-|-
CASSLVYGRRDTEAFF
TGTGCCAGCAGCTTAGTTTATGGCCGGAGGGACACTGAAGCTTTCTTT
>TRBV19|TRBJ1-3|-|-
CASGMGNTIYF
TGTGCCAGCGGGATGGGAAACACCATATATTTT
>TRBV29-1|TRBJ2-1|TRBD2|-
CRGTGTNYNEQFF
TGCAGGGGAACCGGGACTAACTACAATGAGCAGTTCTTC
>TRBV5-1|TRBJ1-4|-|-
CASSRGGGNEKLFF
TGCGCCAGCAGCAGGGGCGGCGGTAATGAAAAACTGTTTTTT